This T cell receptor beta chain was documented in a study of radiotherapy plus CTLA-4 blockade in lung cancer (dated by TCRdb to 2017 to 2018). As for the study more broadly: Among enrolled patients, around 18% had an objective response and 30% to 35% reached disease control. Overall study results and their limits: After treatment with radiotherapy and ipilimumab, TCR clones that came from tumors expanded in the peripheral blood. Early dynamic changes in blood T cell clones, together with increased serum interferon-beta after radiation, were reported as the strongest predictors of response.

Library method: the immunoSEQ multiplex PCR assay. The source is immuneACCESS, and TCRdb retained only in-frame sequences with V and J called. Part of the clones is not carried over; for the studies checked, unresolved V genes explain less than half of this, and the remainder is unexplained. Here the sample has around 100,000 clones; approximately 72% occur a single time. Of the sample, 2.5% to 3.5% falls within the top ten clones. The study tested focal radiation therapy combined with CTLA-4 blockade (ipilimumab) in patients with chemo-refractory metastatic non-small-cell lung cancer. Reading from cysteine to phenylalanine, the CDR3 counts 15 amino acids. Just CDR3 DNA is preserved here, 45 bases in frame from base 1. The germline V gene encodes CDR1 SNHLY and CDR2 FYNNEI. V sheds 5 bases and J sheds 0 bases, leaving 12 bases between their ends. Worth noting for this clone: The antigen it binds to is not known. Per-base quality was not reported, and no clone a single base away is much larger than it.

The V gene is TRBV2 and the J gene is TRBJ2-3; possibly the D gene is TRBD1, per 5 matching bases. The input for sequencing was peripheral blood, taken from a patient treated with radiotherapy plus ipilimumab. This TCR derives from a human donor with non-small cell lung cancer who had a partial response to radiotherapy plus ipilimumab. Some clones in this sample may be carry-over from other donors' samples. DNA sequence: TGTGCCAGCAGTACAGGTCCTACCAGCACAGATACGCAGTATTTT. It translates to CASSTGPTSTDTQYF.